This T cell receptor beta chain stems from a study of STAT5B mutations in CD4+ large granular lymphocyte leukemia (dated by TCRdb to 2021 to 2024). Concerning the study at large: Among healthy controls, the CDR3 'QG' motif was associated with a particular HLA allele. TCRbeta repertoires of CD4+ T-cell large granular lymphocyte leukemia patients were compared with those of healthy blood donors. Flow cytometry on FACSCanto II or FACSVerse showed that the purified fractions were more than 95% pure among lymphocytes.

The CDR3 sequence holds 15 residues, the cysteine and phenylalanine included. Just CDR3 DNA is preserved here, 45 bases in frame from base 1. The study at large found these results: Main leukemic clonotypes were private to each patient, although roughly 25% appeared at low frequency in other patients' non-leukemic repertoires. Data were not HLA-matched; higher clonality in CD4+ versus CD8+ T-LGLL could reflect the relatively small sample size. Enrichment of TRBV06-family usage was observed among the top patient clones (8/27) relative to healthy controls (2/35). Greater clonality appeared to be present in CD4-sorted patient repertoires than in healthy CD4+ repertoires, and the difference was retained after the putative leukemic clones were removed.

Buffy coats from around 37 blood donors, supplied by the Finnish Red Cross blood service, were used as healthy controls. All TCR-sequenced material derived from peripheral blood: patient blood samples and healthy donor buffy coats. Peripheral blood mononuclear cells were isolated by Ficoll-Hypaque gradient centrifugation. Magnetic purification was used to isolate CD4+ cells from the buffy coats of the healthy controls. The Gentra Puregene Cell and Tissue kit was used to extract genomic DNA, and a Qubit 2.0 fluorometer was used to measure the amount of genomic DNA. The immunoSEQ assay at survey resolution was applied to genomic DNA for sequencing of TCRbeta rearrangements. On the authors' methods: In the TCR sequencing data, the lowest productive clonotype frequency that could be detected was 2.59 x 10-5. Only productive TCRbeta rearrangements, defined as complete and in-frame sequences, were included in the analyses. Clonality for each sample was calculated as Simpson clonality in the immunoSEQ Analyzer version 3.0. Clones were binned by frequency as very rare, small, medium, large (1-20%) or hyperexpanded (>20%). OLGA 1.2.3 estimated generation probabilities, VDJtools produced V-gene circos plots, VDJdb was queried for specificities, and GLIPH identified CDR3 motifs. TCRdb obtained this table from immuneACCESS and retained in-frame rearrangements with V and J assigned. These tables miss some clones; where compared with another copy, unresolved V genes account for less than half of the shortfall, and the remainder is unexplained. D and trimming come from the DNA, and the V and J calls and clone size come from that table. Present in this sample are about 21,000 clones, over 65% of which were seen just once. Approximately 28% of the sample rests with the top ten.

As to this clone: It lacks a known antigen. No base quality information exists; no much larger clone differs at one position.

The sequencing input was CD4+ T cells from blood buffy coats. The receptor chain draws on TRBV21-1 and TRBJ1-1. TRBV21-1 is a known pseudogene. This TCR derives from a human donor in good health. The sequenced DNA: TGTGCCAGCAGCAGCCCGGACTACCCGAACACTGAAGCTTTCTTT. Its protein is CASSSPDYPNTEAFF.